The text below deals with one T cell receptor beta chain. No antigen is known for it. The data were taken from a study of cytomegalovirus exposure and HLA in healthy donors. General study findings and limits: A later analysis linked 15,000 to 20,000 TCR beta sequences to HLA alleles at 0.05 false discovery rate. The authors enumerated around 150 TCR beta chains as linked to cytomegalovirus. Among the sequence variants, a highly shared cluster was likely an artifact of sequencing.

The PCR was carried out with 60 Vbeta primers and 13 Jbeta primers. The table came from immunoSEQ multiplex PCR; TCRdb's copy has only in-frame clones and leaves some out. This table holds over 100,000 clones. The clonotype was recovered from a man in his forties in good health and CMV-seropositive. Source material: PBMCs.

The CDR3 DNA follows: TGCGCCAGCAGTGAGTTTACGGGTTCGAACACCGGGGAGCTGTTTTTT. Protein sequence: CASSEFTGSNTGELFF. The genes are TRBV10-2 and TRBJ2-2; D is undetermined. Trimming pared 1 base from V and 0 bases from J, leaving 9 bases between. This CDR3 spans 16 amino acids. Germline CDR1 reads WSHSY; CDR2 reads SAAADI.